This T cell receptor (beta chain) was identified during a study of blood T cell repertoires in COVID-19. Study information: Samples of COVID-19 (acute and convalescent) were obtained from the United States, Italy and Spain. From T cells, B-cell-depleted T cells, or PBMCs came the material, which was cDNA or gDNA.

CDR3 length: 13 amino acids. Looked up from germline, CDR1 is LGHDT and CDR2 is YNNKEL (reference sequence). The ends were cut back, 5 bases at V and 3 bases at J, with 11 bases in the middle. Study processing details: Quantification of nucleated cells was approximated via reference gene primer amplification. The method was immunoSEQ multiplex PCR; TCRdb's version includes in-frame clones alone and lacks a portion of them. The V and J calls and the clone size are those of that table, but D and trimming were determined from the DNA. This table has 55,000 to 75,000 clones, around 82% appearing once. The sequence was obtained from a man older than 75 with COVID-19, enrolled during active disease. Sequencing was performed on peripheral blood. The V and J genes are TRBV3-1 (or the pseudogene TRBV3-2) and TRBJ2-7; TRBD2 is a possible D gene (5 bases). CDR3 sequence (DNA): TGTGCCAGCAGCTCCGGGAACTACTACGAGCAGTACTTC. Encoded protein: CASSSGNYYEQYF.